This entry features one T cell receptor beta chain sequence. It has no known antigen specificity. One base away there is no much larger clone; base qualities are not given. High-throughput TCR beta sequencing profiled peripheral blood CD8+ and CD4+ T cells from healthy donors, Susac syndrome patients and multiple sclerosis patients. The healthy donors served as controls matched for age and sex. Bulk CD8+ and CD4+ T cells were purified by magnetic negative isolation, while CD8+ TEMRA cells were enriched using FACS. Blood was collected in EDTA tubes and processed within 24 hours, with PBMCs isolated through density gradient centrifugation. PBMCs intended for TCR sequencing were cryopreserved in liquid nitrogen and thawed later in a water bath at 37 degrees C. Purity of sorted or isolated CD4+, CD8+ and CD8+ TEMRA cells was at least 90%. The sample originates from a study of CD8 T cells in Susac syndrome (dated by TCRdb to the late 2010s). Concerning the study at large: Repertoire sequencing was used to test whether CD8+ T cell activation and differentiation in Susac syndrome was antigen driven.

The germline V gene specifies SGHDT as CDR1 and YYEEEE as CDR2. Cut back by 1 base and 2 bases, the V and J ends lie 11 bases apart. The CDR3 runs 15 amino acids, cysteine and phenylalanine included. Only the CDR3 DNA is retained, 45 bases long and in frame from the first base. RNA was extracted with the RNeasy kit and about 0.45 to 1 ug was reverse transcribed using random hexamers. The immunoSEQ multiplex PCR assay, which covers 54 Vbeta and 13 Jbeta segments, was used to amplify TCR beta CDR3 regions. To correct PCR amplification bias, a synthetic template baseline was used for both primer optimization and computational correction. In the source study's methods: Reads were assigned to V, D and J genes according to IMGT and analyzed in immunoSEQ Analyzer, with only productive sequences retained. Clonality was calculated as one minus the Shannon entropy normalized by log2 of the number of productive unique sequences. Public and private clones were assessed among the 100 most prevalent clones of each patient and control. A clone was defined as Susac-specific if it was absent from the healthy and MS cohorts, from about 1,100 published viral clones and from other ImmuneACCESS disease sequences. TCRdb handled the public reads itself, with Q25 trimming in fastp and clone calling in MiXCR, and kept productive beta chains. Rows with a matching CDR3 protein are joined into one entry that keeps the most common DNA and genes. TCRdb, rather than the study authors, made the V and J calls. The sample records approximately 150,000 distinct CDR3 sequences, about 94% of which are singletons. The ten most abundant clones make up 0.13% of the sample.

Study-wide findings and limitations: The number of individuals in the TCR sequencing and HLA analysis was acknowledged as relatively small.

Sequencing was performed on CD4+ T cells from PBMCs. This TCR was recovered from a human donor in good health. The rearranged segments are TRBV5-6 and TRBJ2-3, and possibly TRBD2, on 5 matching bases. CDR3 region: CASSLWGALTDTQYF. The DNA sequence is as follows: TGTGCCAGCAGCTTGTGGGGAGCTCTCACAGATACGCAGTATTTT.